This paragraph covers one T cell receptor (beta chain) sequence. Its antigen is as yet unknown. This specimen comes from a study of graft-versus-host responses after intestinal transplantation. On the study more broadly: Every recipient had anti-thymocyte globulin induction and around 3 years of tacrolimus plus steroids.

V lost 0 bases to trimming and J lost 6 bases, with 11 bases between them. Germline CDR1 reads MNHEY; CDR2 reads SVGAGI. The CDR3 has 15 residues. Sequencing used immunoSEQ multiplex PCR; TCRdb keeps in-frame clones, though not all of them. This table has approximately 70,000 clones, roughly 90% appearing once. Broader study findings: Marrow from the recipient contained GvH clones, some of which had appeared first in ileum or blood. The highest levels of circulating GvH clones went along with early declines in HvG clones after transplant. The study found high graft-versus-host to host-versus-graft clonal ratios in allografts of patients with graft-donor T cell macrochimerism.

The rearrangement links TRBV6-5 to TRBJ2-2; TRBD1 might be the D (5 bases). The sequence was obtained from a human donor who received an intestinal transplant. The sample in question was unstimulated CD8+ T cells sorted from spleen or lymph node cells, obtained before intestinal transplant. CDR3 nucleotide sequence: TGTGCCAGCAGTTACTCAGGGGTTTGGGCCGGGGAGCTGTTTTTT. Amino acids: CASSYSGVWAGELFF.